A selection of T cell receptor beta chains follows, all from one sample in a study of CD8 T cells in Susac syndrome. One entry per CDR3 protein, called by TCRdb with MiXCR from the immunoSEQ multiplex PCR reads. This sample carries fewer than 250,000 distinct CDR3 sequences, around 93% of them seen once, and the ten largest clones take around 0.1%. Sample: CD4+ T cells from PBMCs. The receptor source for this set is a human donor in good health. Both conserved end residues are part of each CDR3. The D gene is left open where the match is weak. Only part of the rows carry a size: once, few, many, or a class if the clone is expanded.

>14|TRBJ2-1|NA|TRBV7-6|TRBD2
CASSPGGEGNEQFF
TGTGCCAGCAGCCCAGGTGGGGAGGGCAATGAGCAGTTCTTC
>14|TRBJ2-7|NA|TRBV6-5|TRBD1
CASSRAGQGSEQYF
TGTGCCAGCAGTAGAGCGGGACAGGGAAGCGAGCAGTACTTC
>14|TRBJ2-1|NA|TRBV3-1|NA
CASSAMGQVNEQFF
TGTGCCAGCAGCGCGATGGGCCAGGTCAATGAGCAGTTCTTC
>13|TRBJ2-1|NA|TRBV5-1|NA
CASSLLDLGEQFF
TGCGCCAGCAGCTTGTTAGATCTCGGTGAGCAGTTCTTC
>15|TRBJ1-1|NA|TRBV5-1|NA
CASSASGGFGTEAFF
TGCGCCAGCAGCGCCAGTGGAGGCTTCGGGACTGAAGCTTTCTTT
>13|TRBJ1-1|NA|TRBV4-3|NA
CASSQEVATVAFF
TGCGCCAGCAGCCAAGAGGTAGCTACCGTAGCTTTCTTT
>14|TRBJ1-2|few|TRBV29-1|TRBD1
CSVGFEGARYGYTF
TGCAGCGTTGGTTTCGAGGGGGCCCGGTATGGCTACACCTTC
>15|TRBJ2-3|NA|TRBV20-1|TRBD1
CSARGTGQGTDTQYF
TGCAGTGCTAGAGGGACGGGACAGGGCACAGATACGCAGTATTTT
>15|TRBJ2-5|NA|TRBV6-6|TRBD2
CASRKRLAGEETQYF
TGTGCCAGCAGGAAAAGACTAGCGGGGGAAGAGACCCAGTACTTC
>12|TRBJ1-5|NA|TRBV24-1|NA
CATSDPHQPQHF
TGTGCCACCAGTGACCCCCACCAGCCCCAGCATTTT
>12|TRBJ1-3|NA|TRBV30|NA
CAWRATGNTIYF
TGTGCCTGGAGGGCGACTGGAAACACCATATATTTT
>14|TRBJ2-1|NA|TRBV24-1|NA
CATSTGGVGNEQFF
TGTGCCACCAGTACAGGGGGGGTGGGCAATGAGCAGTTCTTC
>13|TRBJ2-3|NA|TRBV7-2|NA
CASSSGSGDTQYF
TGTGCCAGCAGCTCAGGGTCCGGGGATACGCAGTATTTT
>15|TRBJ2-2|NA|TRBV12-3/TRBV12-4|TRBD1
CASRPDRVYTGELFF
TGTGCCAGCAGGCCTGACAGGGTTTACACCGGGGAGCTGTTTTTT
>17|TRBJ2-6|once|TRBV12-3/TRBV12-4|NA
CASSSVVLHSGANVLTF
TGTGCCAGCAGTTCCGTAGTTTTGCACTCTGGGGCCAACGTCCTGACTTTC
>14|TRBJ1-6|NA|TRBV19|TRBD1
CASSVDRGDSPLHF
TGTGCCAGTAGTGTGGACAGGGGGGACTCACCCCTCCACTTT
>16|TRBJ2-3|NA|TRBV4-2|TRBD2
CASGPLAGGGTDTQYF
TGTGCCAGCGGCCCACTAGCGGGGGGTGGCACAGATACGCAGTATTTT
>14|TRBJ1-2|NA|TRBV28|NA
CASTLLTDFYGYTF
TGTGCCAGCACCCTCCTGACAGATTTCTATGGCTACACCTTC
>16|TRBJ2-5|NA|TRBV28|TRBD2
CASSSQLAGGRETQYF
TGTGCCAGCAGTTCCCAACTAGCGGGGGGGCGTGAGACCCAGTACTTC
>16|TRBJ2-3|few|TRBV12-3/TRBV12-4|TRBD2
CASSSGLAGAGDTQYF
TGTGCCAGCAGTTCCGGACTAGCGGGGGCGGGAGATACGCAGTATTTT
>12|TRBJ1-6|NA|TRBV7-2|NA
CASSLVRSPLHF
TGTGCCAGCAGCTTAGTCCGGTCACCCCTCCACTTT
>11|TRBJ1-3|once|TRBV10-2|NA
CASFSGNTIYF
TGCGCCAGCTTTTCTGGAAACACCATATATTTT
>14|TRBJ2-2|NA|TRBV6-5|NA
CASSLTAFPGELFF
TGTGCCAGCAGCCTAACCGCCTTCCCCGGGGAGCTGTTTTTT
>12|TRBJ1-4|NA|TRBV29-1|NA
CSVQGANEKLFF
TGCAGCGTCCAGGGTGCTAATGAAAAACTGTTTTTT
>14|TRBJ2-4|NA|TRBV7-2|NA
CASSQTRGKNIQYF
TGTGCCAGCAGCCAAACCCGGGGGAAAAACATTCAGTACTTC
>11|TRBJ1-1|NA|TRBV5-6|NA
CASNRGREAFF
TGTGCCAGCAACCGGGGAAGAGAAGCTTTCTTT
>15|TRBJ2-5|NA|TRBV29-1|TRBD2
CSGTPVAGGQETQYF
TGCAGCGGTACCCCCGTGGCGGGGGGCCAAGAGACCCAGTACTTC
>18|TRBJ2-6|NA|TRBV28|TRBD1
CASSSKGQLVVRANVLTF
TGTGCCAGCAGTTCGAAGGGACAGTTAGTCGTCAGGGCCAACGTCCTGACTTTC
>16|TRBJ2-1|few|TRBV6-1|TRBD1
CASSEAPQGAAGEQFF
TGTGCCAGCAGTGAAGCCCCTCAGGGGGCAGCTGGTGAGCAGTTCTTC
>12|TRBJ1-5|NA|TRBV29-1|NA
CSVKDSGQPQHF
TGCAGCGTGAAGGATTCTGGGCAGCCCCAGCATTTT
>15|TRBJ1-2|NA|TRBV28|TRBD1
CASSPPDRVFYGYTF
TGTGCCAGCAGTCCCCCGGACAGGGTATTCTACGGCTACACCTTC
>14|TRBJ1-5|NA|TRBV28|NA
CASSPGRLHQPQHF
TGTGCCAGCAGTCCGGGACGGCTGCATCAGCCCCAGCATTTT
>17|TRBJ1-2|NA|TRBV5-4|NA
CASSLGQPRGRPGGYTF
TGTGCCAGCAGCTTGGGACAGCCTAGAGGACGGCCGGGAGGCTACACCTTC
>16|TRBJ2-7|NA|TRBV28|NA
CASSLLRIGQPNEQYF
TGTGCCAGCAGTTTACTTCGGATTGGCCAACCCAACGAGCAGTACTTC
>12|TRBJ2-4|once|TRBV2|NA
CASAVAKNIQYF
TGTGCCAGCGCGGTTGCCAAAAACATTCAGTACTTC